This TCR beta chain was captured by sequencing in a study of radiation and T cells in renal cell carcinoma (TCRdb year 2020). Regarding the complete study: The samples were drawn from a clinical trial, where primary renal cell carcinomas were treated with 15 Gy of stereotactic body radiation therapy and then removed by nephrectomy 4 weeks afterward. Across all 50 or so samples, under 5,000,000 unique CDR3 nucleotide sequences, encoding roughly 2,600,000 unique CDR3 amino acid sequences, were identified. TCR beta sequencing covered approximately 50 samples in total, comprising some 26 tumors and some 27 peripheral blood samples. Study-level results and caveats: Because the trial had a single-armed design, the trial could not examine how radiation dose or scheduling affected the TCR repertoire. In blood, the top tumor clonotypes increased between baseline and 2 weeks post-radiation and then shrank by 4 weeks, which suggests that tumor-resident clones expanded only transiently. Because no pretreatment tumor biopsies were available, whether clonotypes were present in the tumor at baseline could not be determined. Dynamics of the blood repertoire were not tracked past 4 weeks after treatment.

The CDR3 goes from the cysteine to the phenylalanine over 16 residues. Of all the DNA, just the CDR3 is kept, 48 bases in frame from base 1. V lost 0 bases and J lost 6 bases, and the count of bases not matched to a germline gene is 4. Sequences PRHDT (CDR1) and FYEKMQ (CDR2) are obtained from the germline V gene (reference sequence). TCR beta libraries were generated from genomic DNA with the immunoSEQ kit, following the manufacturer's recommendations. For library preparation, a first multiplex PCR was performed with proprietary primers, followed by a second PCR in which unique barcodes were added, and bead cleanups were performed after each round. Each sample batch included a kit-provided positive control reaction and a negative control reaction. The final libraries were assessed on an Agilent 4200 TapeStation D1000 ScreenTape, pooled by volume, and quantified by qPCR. An Illumina NextSeq500 fitted with a MidOutput 150-cycle cartridge performed the sequencing, running 156 Read1 cycles and 15 Index1 cycles with the kit's custom primers. The pooled library was loaded at 0.9 to 1 pM, with a roughly 20% PhiX control spiked in. For the original study's pipeline: Vendor-processed data were analyzed in R, with a clonotype defined as all T cells sharing the same CDR3 nucleotide sequence. In the clone abundance analyses, frequencies were normalized to the 10,000 most abundant clones in each sample. Public T cell clones, which averaged fewer than five per sample, were removed prior to analysis. An abundance difference of at least 32-fold between compartments was the criterion for calling clonotypes tumor-enriched or baseline blood-enriched. Clonotypes expanded or contracted between blood time points were identified with a beta-binomial differential abundance model. Tumor-blood repertoire similarity was measured with the Baroni-Urbani and Buser coefficient, and groups were compared using two-tailed Wilcoxon tests in R. TCRdb took this table from immuneACCESS and kept in-frame rearrangements with V and J called. Such tables lack part of the clones; where checked against another copy, unresolved V genes explain under half of the gap, and the rest is unexplained. The D gene and trimming were derived from the DNA, and the V and J assignments and clone size from that table. The sample records tens of thousands of clones, around three quarters of which are singletons. The ten largest account for roughly 7% of the sample.

Taken with the paper, the label for time point translates to: blood 2 weeks post-SBRT. The sample's treatment or condition, from its label and the paper: 15 Gy SBRT to primary tumor, nephrectomy 4 weeks later. To follow tumor-enriched clonotypes, peripheral blood was collected serially from radiation-treated patients at baseline and again at 2 weeks and 4 weeks after SBRT. All patients had renal cell carcinoma with clear cell pathology. The QIAamp DNA Blood Mini Kit (Qiagen) was used to prepare genomic DNA for TCR sequencing. The analyses included only samples that passed all quality control checks. To note about this clone: Its antigen is unknown. No base qualities exist here, and no much larger clone lies one base off it.

Specimen: blood, collected from a patient whose treatment included radiotherapy and nephrectomy. This clonotype originated in a man aged 55 to 69 with renal cell carcinoma. The chain was built from TRBV13 and TRBJ2-1; TRBD2 lines up with 11 middle nucleotides. The CDR3 region has the sequence CASSLGLAGVRNEQFF. The bases read TGTGCCAGCAGCTTAGGACTAGCGGGAGTGCGCAATGAGCAGTTCTTC. With all but the CDR3 taken from the reference TRBV13 and TRBJ2-1 genes, the full variable domain is: AAGVIQSPRHLIKEKRETATLKCYPIPRHDTVYWYQQGPGQDPQFLISFYEKMQSDKGSIPDRFSAQQFSDYHSELNMSSLELGDSALYFCASSLGLAGVRNEQFFGPGTRLTVL.